The 20 T cell receptor beta chains below come from one sample, sequenced in a study of T cells in localized non-small cell lung cancer. Generated by immunoSEQ multiplex PCR, the TCRdb table keeps only in-frame clones and is missing some. Here the sample spans roughly 27,000 clones, about 90% being singletons. The sample consisted of peripheral blood, taken before any cancer treatment. The receptors were sampled from a woman aged 40 to 75 with stage I lung adenocarcinoma.

J is TRBJ2-7 and V is TRBV6-5, with D uncertain. Trimming removed 2 bases from V and 2 bases from J, with 7 bases in between. The germline V gene has CDR1 MNHEY and CDR2 SVGAGI. The CDR3 has 13 residues. DNA of the CDR3: TGTGCCAGCAGTTACGGACCGACCTACGAGCAGTACTTC. It translates to CASSYGPTYEQYF.

The genes are TRBV28 and TRBJ1-2; 9 bases line up with TRBD1. The length of the CDR3 is 12 residues. The V segment lost 10 bases and the J segment 7 bases; nucleotides outside the gene matches: 7. From germline, CDR1 is MDHEN and CDR2 SYDVKM. For the CDR3, the DNA is TGTGCCACCTTAACAGGGGGCGGTGGCTACACCTTC. It encodes CATLTGGGGYTF.

Written as DNA, the CDR3 is TGCAGCATTGCCCCCTATGAGGGGTATGGCTACACCTTC. The encoded protein is CSIAPYEGYGYTF. This sequence joins TRBV29-1 and TRBJ1-2, with D possibly TRBD1 on 5 matching bases. This CDR3 is 13 amino acids long. The germline CDR1 and CDR2 sequences are SQVTM and ANQGSEA. V lost 8 bases to trimming and J lost 5 bases, with 18 bases between them.

This sequence joins TRBV5-4 and TRBJ2-3, with no clear D. CDR3 size: 13 residues. Per the germline V gene, CDR1 is SGHNT and CDR2 is YYREEE (reference sequence). Deletions cut 2 bases from V and 1 base from J, with 5 bases between. DNA of the CDR3: TGTGCCAGCAGCTTAATTCGCACAGATACGCAGTATTTT. This sequence encodes CASSLIRTDTQYF.

The V and J genes are TRBV7-9 and TRBJ2-3, with D possibly TRBD2 on 6 matching bases. Germline CDR1 and CDR2: SEHNR and FQNEAQ (reference sequence). V lost 4 bases and J 3 bases, leaving 23 bases between the germline ends. This CDR3 contains 18 residues. For the CDR3, the DNA is TGTGCCAGCAGCTCCCGGAGCATGGTGAGGGCGGGGACAGATACGCAGTATTTT. Amino acids: CASSSRSMVRAGTDTQYF.

This sequence joins TRBV30 and TRBJ1-6; maybe TRBD1 (5 bases). This CDR3 region has 16 residues. CDR1 and CDR2 (germline): GTSNPN, SVGIG (reference sequence). Trimming took 0 bases from V and 7 from J, leaving 16 bases between them. The CDR3 here is CAWSVTGQRENSPLHF. The DNA of the CDR3 is TGTGCCTGGAGTGTAACTGGACAAAGAGAGAATTCACCCCTCCACTTT. The complete variable domain, with remaining parts taken from reference TRBV30 and TRBJ1-6, reads SQTIHQWPATLVQPVGSPLSLECTVEGTSNPNLYWYRQAAGRGLQLLFYSVGIGQISSEVPQNLSASRPQDRQFILSSKKLLLSDSGFYLCAWSVTGQRENSPLHFGNGTRLTVT.

J is TRBJ1-2 and V is TRBV7-9; unclear D gene. The V gene's germline CDR1 is SEHNR and CDR2 FQNEAQ (reference sequence). Trimming took 8 bases from V and 3 from J, leaving 4 bases between them. The CDR3 totals 10 residues. In DNA form, the CDR3 reads TGTGCCAGCGGGGACTATGGCTACACCTTC. Translated: CASGDYGYTF.

The CDR3 nucleotides read TGTGCCAGCTCACGACAGGAGATGAACACTGAAGCTTTCTTT. Translated: CASSRQEMNTEAFF. V is TRBV18 and J is TRBJ1-1; TRBD1 is a possible D gene (6 bases). The V and J ends lost 4 bases and 0 bases respectively, with 9 bases between them. The germline gives CDR1 KGHSH, CDR2 LQKENI. The CDR3 loop spans 14 amino acids.

The chain combines TRBV9 with TRBJ2-3, with D possibly matching TRBD1 (6 bases). Trimming cost V 2 bases and J 4 bases, with 8 bases left between them. CDR3 length equals 13 residues. In germline, CDR1 is SGDLS, CDR2 YYNGEE. The CDR3 DNA reads TGTGCCAGCAGCGTCCCAGGGGCAGATACGCAGTATTTT. This gives the protein CASSVPGADTQYF.

The chain uses TRBV18 and TRBJ2-7, with 8 bases that match TRBD2. The V and J ends lost 2 bases and 3 bases, in that order; junction bases with no gene match: 9. The germline V gene has CDR1 KGHSH and CDR2 LQKENI. The CDR3 consists of 16 residues. The CDR3 sequence is CASSPSTGGLLYEQYF. CDR3 in DNA: TGTGCCAGCTCACCAAGCACGGGGGGGCTCCTCTACGAGCAGTACTTC.

This chain joins TRBV7-2 and TRBJ1-1; D unresolved. V lost 6 bases and J 3 bases, leaving 11 bases between the germline ends. Germline CDR1 and CDR2: SGHTA and FQGNSA. The length of the CDR3 is 13 residues. This CDR3 is CASRANLYTEAFF. The CDR3 nucleotides read TGTGCCAGCAGAGCAAATCTTTACACTGAAGCTTTCTTT.

Here the CDR3 DNA reads TGTGCCAGCAGCCAAGATTACGCCTACGAGCAGTACTTC. Translated, it gives CASSQDYAYEQYF. The chain combines TRBV5-4 with TRBJ2-7; D is undetermined. The CDR3 is 13 residues long. The germline V gene has CDR1 SGHNT and CDR2 YYREEE (reference sequence). V was clipped by 4 bases and J by 2 bases, with 10 bases between them.

The chain uses TRBV28 and TRBJ2-1; no clear D. CDR3 length: 13 amino acids. Germline V gene data show CDR1 as MDHEN and CDR2 as SYDVKM. Trimming left V 2 bases short and J 13 bases short, with 15 bases between. The CDR3 DNA reads TGTGCCAGCAGTTTAACCGTACGGCCCTATCAGTTCTTC. Encoded protein: CASSLTVRPYQFF.

The CDR3 nucleotides read TGTGCCAGCCATTTGAGACAGGGGGTCACAGATACGCAGTATTTT. This translates into CASHLRQGVTDTQYF. The V gene is TRBV6-5, the J gene TRBJ2-3, with 9 positions matching TRBD1. The V segment lost 8 bases and the J segment 2 bases; nucleotides outside the gene matches: 8. Looked up from germline, CDR1 is MNHEY and CDR2 is SVGAGI. This CDR3 spans 15 amino acids.

CDR3 DNA: TGTGCCAGCACCGACCCAGGAGAAACTAGCACAGATACGCAGTATTTT. This translates into CASTDPGETSTDTQYF. V is TRBV7-9 and J is TRBJ2-3; D is unclear. V was pared by 7 bases and J by 0 bases, with 17 bases between. The CDR3 has 16 residues. Germline CDR1 SEHNR, CDR2 FQNEAQ (reference sequence).

This chain connects TRBV4-3 to TRBJ2-1; 7 bases fit TRBD2. The CDR3 has 18 residues. Looked up from germline, CDR1 is LGHNA and CDR2 is YSLEER. Trimming cost V 0 bases and J 4 bases; bases outside gene matches: 12. CDR3 DNA: TGCGCCAGCAGCCAAGACCAGTCGAGCGGGAAGGGGTACAATGAGCAGTTCTTC. Amino acids: CASSQDQSSGKGYNEQFF.

The chain is built from TRBV28 and TRBJ1-2; a weak D match, TRBD1 (5 bases). V dropped 7 bases and J dropped 4 bases, with 13 bases sitting between them. The CDR3 extends over 13 amino acids. Germline V CDR1 and CDR2: MDHEN, SYDVKM. CDR3 nucleotide sequence: TGTGCCAGCACCCCAGCGGGGCCCTATGGCTACACCTTC. Translated: CASTPAGPYGYTF.

The chain has TRBV7-9 and TRBJ1-3; a possible D gene is TRBD1 (5 bases). Germline V lookup: CDR1 SEHNR, CDR2 FQNEAQ (reference sequence). CDR3 length equals 15 residues. Trimming removed 7 bases from V and 8 bases from J, with 21 bases in between. In DNA, the CDR3 is TGTGCCAGCACCTCCGGTGGGGGTGCCGGGGACACCATATATTTT. As protein: CASTSGGGAGDTIYF.

V and J are TRBV4-1 and TRBJ2-6; 7 bases line up with TRBD2. Germline-derived CDR1 and CDR2 are MGHRA and YSYEKL. The CDR3 contains 15 residues. J lost 2 bases, V lost 4 bases, and 2 bases had no gene match. Here the CDR3 reads CASSLAGAGANVLTF. CDR3 nucleotide sequence: TGCGCCAGCAGCCTCGCGGGGGCTGGGGCCAACGTCCTGACTTTC.

The chain employs TRBV15 and TRBJ1-5; D call uncertain. CDR3 length equals 14 residues. Germline CDR1 reads LNHNV; CDR2 reads YYDKDF (reference sequence). V was clipped by 11 bases and J by 0 bases, with 14 bases between them. CDR3 bases: TGTGCCGCCACGGAGGGATTTAGCAATCAGCCCCAGCATTTT. Encoded protein: CAATEGFSNQPQHF.